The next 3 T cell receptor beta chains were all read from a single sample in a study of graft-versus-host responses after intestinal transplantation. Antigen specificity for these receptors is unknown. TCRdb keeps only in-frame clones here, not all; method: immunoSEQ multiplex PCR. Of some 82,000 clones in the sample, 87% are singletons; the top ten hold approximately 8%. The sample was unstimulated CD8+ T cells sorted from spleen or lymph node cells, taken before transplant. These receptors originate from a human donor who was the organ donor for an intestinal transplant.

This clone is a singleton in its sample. The CDR3 spells CASSQRVFNQPQHF. Here the CDR3 DNA reads TGTGCCAGCAGCCAGAGGGTATTCAATCAGCCCCAGCATTTT. This chain connects TRBV4-2 to TRBJ1-5; D unclear. Germline V gene sequence: CDR1 LGHNA, CDR2 YNFKEQ. Trimming removed 3 bases from V and 3 bases from J, with 9 bases in between. The CDR3 has 14 residues.

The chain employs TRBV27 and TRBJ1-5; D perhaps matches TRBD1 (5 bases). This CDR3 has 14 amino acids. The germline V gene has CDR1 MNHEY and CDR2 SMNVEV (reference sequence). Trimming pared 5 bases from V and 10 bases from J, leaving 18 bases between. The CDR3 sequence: CASSVTVRIGPQHF. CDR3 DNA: TGTGCCAGCAGTGTGACAGTCCGGATTGGACCCCAGCATTTT.

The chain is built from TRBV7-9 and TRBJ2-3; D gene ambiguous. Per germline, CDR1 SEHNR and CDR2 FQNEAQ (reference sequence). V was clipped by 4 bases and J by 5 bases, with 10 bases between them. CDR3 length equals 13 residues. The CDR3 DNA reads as TGTGCCAGCAGCTCAGAGGTCGTAGATACGCAGTATTTT. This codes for CASSSEVVDTQYF.